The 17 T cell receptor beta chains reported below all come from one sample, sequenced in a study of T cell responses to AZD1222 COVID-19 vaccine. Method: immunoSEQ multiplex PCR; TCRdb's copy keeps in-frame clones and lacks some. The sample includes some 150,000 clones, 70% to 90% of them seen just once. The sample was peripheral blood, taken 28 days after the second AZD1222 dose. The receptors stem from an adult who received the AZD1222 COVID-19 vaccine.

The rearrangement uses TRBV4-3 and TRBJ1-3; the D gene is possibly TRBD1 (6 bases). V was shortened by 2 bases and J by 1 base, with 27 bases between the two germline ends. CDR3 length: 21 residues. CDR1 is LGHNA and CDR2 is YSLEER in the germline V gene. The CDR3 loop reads CASSQSLLALTRGKSGNTIYF. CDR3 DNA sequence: TGCGCCAGCAGCCAATCACTCTTGGCCCTTACAAGGGGGAAATCTGGAAACACCATATATTTT.

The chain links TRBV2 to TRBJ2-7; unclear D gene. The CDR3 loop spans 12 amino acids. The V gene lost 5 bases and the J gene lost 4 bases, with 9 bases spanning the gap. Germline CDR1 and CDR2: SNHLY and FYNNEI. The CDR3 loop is CASSKNGYEQYF. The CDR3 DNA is TGTGCCAGCAGTAAGAACGGTTACGAGCAGTACTTC.

The CDR3 protein is CASSPGPGDTQYF. As DNA, the CDR3 is TGTGCCAGCAGCCCCGGGCCGGGCGATACGCAGTATTTT. The chain combines TRBV5-8 with TRBJ2-3; no reliable D call. The CDR3 spans 13 residues. CDR1 is SGHTS and CDR2 is YDEGEE in the germline V gene. Between the trimmed V and J ends, which lost 4 bases and 6 bases, there was a span of 12 bases.

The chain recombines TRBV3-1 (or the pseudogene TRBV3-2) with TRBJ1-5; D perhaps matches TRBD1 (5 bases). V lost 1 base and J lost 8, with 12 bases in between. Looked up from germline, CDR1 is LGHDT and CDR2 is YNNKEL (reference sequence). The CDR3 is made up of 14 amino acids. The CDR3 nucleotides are TGTGCCAGCAGCCAAGGGCCGGCGGGGGAGCCCCAGCATTTT. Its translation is CASSQGPAGEPQHF.

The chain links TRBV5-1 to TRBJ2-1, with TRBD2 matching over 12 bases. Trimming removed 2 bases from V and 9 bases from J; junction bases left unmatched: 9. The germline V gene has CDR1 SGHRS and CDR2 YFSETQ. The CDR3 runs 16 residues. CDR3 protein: CASSFLAGGPVGEQFF. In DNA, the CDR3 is TGCGCCAGCAGCTTCCTAGCGGGGGGGCCAGTCGGTGAGCAGTTCTTC.

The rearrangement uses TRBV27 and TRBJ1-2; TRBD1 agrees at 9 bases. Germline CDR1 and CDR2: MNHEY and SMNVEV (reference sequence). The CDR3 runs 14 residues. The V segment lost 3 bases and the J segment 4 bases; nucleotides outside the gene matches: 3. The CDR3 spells CASSFTGGGYGYTF. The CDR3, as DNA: TGTGCCAGCAGTTTCACAGGGGGCGGCTATGGCTACACCTTC.

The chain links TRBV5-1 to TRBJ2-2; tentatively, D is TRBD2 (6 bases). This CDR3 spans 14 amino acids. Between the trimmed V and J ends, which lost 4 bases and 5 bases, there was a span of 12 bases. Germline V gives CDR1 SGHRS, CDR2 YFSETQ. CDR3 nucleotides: TGCGCCAGCAGCGCGGGACTTCTAACCGGGGAGCTGTTTTTT. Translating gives CASSAGLLTGELFF.

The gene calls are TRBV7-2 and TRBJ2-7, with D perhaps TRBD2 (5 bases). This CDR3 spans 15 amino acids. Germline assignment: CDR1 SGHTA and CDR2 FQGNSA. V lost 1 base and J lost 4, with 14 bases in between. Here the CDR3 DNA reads TGTGCCAGCAGCTTAGACCGGACTTTGGGGTACGAGCAGTACTTC. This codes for CASSLDRTLGYEQYF.

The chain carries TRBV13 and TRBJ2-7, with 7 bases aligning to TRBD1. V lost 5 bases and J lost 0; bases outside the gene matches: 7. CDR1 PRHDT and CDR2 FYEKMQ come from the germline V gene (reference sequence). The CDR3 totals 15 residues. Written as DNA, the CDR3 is TGTGCCAGCAGCACTAGGGGGCTCTACTCCTACGAGCAGTACTTC. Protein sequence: CASSTRGLYSYEQYF.

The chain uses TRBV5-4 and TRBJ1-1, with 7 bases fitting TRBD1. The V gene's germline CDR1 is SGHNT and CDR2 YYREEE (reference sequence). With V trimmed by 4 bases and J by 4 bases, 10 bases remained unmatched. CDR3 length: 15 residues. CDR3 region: CASSPGTGATTEAFF. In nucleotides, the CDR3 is TGTGCCAGCAGCCCCGGAACAGGGGCCACCACTGAAGCTTTCTTT.

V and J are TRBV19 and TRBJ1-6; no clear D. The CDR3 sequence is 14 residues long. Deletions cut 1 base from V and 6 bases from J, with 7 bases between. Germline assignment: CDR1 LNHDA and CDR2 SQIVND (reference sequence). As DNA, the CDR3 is TGTGCCAGTAGTATAGGGACGGCTAATTCACCCCTCCACTTT. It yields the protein CASSIGTANSPLHF.

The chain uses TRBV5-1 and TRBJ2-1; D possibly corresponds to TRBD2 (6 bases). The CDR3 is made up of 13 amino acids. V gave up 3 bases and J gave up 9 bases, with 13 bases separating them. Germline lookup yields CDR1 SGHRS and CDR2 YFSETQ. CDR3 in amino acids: CASSSPGLREQFF. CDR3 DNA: TGCGCCAGCAGCTCTCCGGGACTCCGTGAGCAGTTCTTC.

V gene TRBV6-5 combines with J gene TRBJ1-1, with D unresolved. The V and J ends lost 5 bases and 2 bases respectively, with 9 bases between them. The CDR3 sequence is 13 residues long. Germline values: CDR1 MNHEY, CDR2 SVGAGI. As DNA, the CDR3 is TGTGCCAGCAGTCGTACACACAACACTGAAGCTTTCTTT. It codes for CASSRTHNTEAFF.

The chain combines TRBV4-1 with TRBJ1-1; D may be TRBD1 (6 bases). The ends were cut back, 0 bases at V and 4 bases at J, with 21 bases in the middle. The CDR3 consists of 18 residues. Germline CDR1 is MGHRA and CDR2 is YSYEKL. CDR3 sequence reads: CASSQDGGLGIVGTEAFF. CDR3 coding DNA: TGCGCCAGCAGCCAAGATGGGGGGCTAGGTATTGTGGGCACTGAAGCTTTCTTT.

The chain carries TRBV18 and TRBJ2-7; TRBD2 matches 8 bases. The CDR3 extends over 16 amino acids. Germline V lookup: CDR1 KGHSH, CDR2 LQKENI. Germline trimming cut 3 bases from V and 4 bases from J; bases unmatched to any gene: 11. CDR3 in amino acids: CASSPTGPSGQYEQYF. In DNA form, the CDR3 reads TGTGCCAGCTCACCTACTGGGCCTAGCGGGCAGTACGAGCAGTACTTC.

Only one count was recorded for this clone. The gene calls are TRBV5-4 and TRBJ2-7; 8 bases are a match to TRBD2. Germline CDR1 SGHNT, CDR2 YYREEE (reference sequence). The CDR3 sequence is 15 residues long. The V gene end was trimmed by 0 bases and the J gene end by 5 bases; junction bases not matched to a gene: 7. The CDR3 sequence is CASSLGQRENHEQYF. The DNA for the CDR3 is TGTGCCAGCAGCTTGGGCCAGCGGGAGAACCACGAGCAGTACTTC.

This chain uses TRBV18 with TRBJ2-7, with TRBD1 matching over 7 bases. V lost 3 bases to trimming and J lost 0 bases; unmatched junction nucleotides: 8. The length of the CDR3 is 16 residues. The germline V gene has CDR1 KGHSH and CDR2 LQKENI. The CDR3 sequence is CASSPSETGFSYEQYF. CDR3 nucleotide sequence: TGTGCCAGCTCACCTTCCGAGACAGGGTTCTCCTACGAGCAGTACTTC.